The clone carrying this TCR beta chain appeared once. The data stem from a study of blood T cell repertoires in COVID-19. Overall study context: Samples of COVID-19 (acute and convalescent) were obtained from the United States, Italy and Spain.

All exposed participants met a person with COVID-19 within 2 weeks before entering the study. V was cut by 7 bases and J by 0 bases, with 6 bases left in between. The CDR3 covers 12 residues. Assay used: immunoSEQ multiplex PCR; TCRdb lists only in-frame clones, some missing. This table holds roughly 58,000 clones, roughly 70% found once. Material for sequencing was PBMCs or T cells enriched from blood (not recorded which). This sequence joins TRBV12-3 or TRBV12-4 and TRBJ1-1; D is unclear. This TCR was sampled from a woman aged 55-70 years who had been exposed to COVID-19. This chain's CDR3 is CASKRVNTEAFF. The CDR3 nucleotides are TGTGCCAGCAAACGGGTGAACACTGAAGCTTTCTTT.